This T cell receptor beta chain was captured in a study of OX40 agonist ivuxolimab in advanced cancers. The study in broad terms: The costimulatory receptor OX40 (CD134) was targeted by ivuxolimab, a fully human IgG2 agonistic monoclonal antibody. The paper covers the monotherapy dose-escalation part of the phase I ivuxolimab trial, which included N ≈ 57 patients. Partial responses occurred in three dose-escalation patients, of whom one had hepatocellular carcinoma and two had cutaneous melanoma. In the dose-escalation cohort, 70% to 85% of patients were male, and the mean age was around 65 years with a range of about 20 to 80. Patients were allowed to have had prior anti-PD-1, anti-PD-L1 or anti-CTLA-4 therapy, and roughly 40% of the dose-escalation patients had previously received checkpoint inhibitors. Of the roughly 51 dose-escalation patients, hepatocellular carcinoma was present in approximately 20, melanoma in approximately 15, renal cell carcinoma in 9 and head and neck cancer in 9. Intravenous ivuxolimab was administered to patients every 2 weeks at six dose levels: 0.01, 0.1, 0.3, 1.5, 3 and 10 mg/kg. Peripheral TCRbeta sequencing aimed to test whether ivuxolimab altered TCR sequence diversity and caused clonal T-cell expansion.

Patients with autoimmune disease history or receiving systemic immunosuppression were excluded from the trial. Peripheral blood for TCR sequencing was collected from all dose cohorts at baseline, on cycle 4 day 1, and on cycle 7 day 1. The samples were drawn from a first-in-human, open-label, multicenter phase I dose-escalation trial of ivuxolimab. The trial enrolled adults with locally advanced or metastatic head and neck squamous cell, hepatocellular, melanoma or renal cell carcinoma. CD4+ and CD8+ T cells were sorted separately from peripheral blood before TCR sequencing. Genomic DNA was extracted from sorted cells for sequencing of the TCRbeta CDR3 region. The immunoSEQ Assay was used to sequence the TCRbeta CDR3 regions. TCRdb stores this immuneACCESS table with in-frame sequences only. Part of the clones is absent; in the studies checked, under half of the shortfall reflects unresolved V genes, and no reason is known for the rest. Across this sample there are 15,000 to 20,000 clones, with around 79% seen only once. The ten largest clonotypes hold more than 30% of the sample.

About this clone itself: The specificity of this receptor is unknown. Base qualities are missing; no much larger clone stands one base away.

Beyond this particular receptor, the publication reports: Clonal expansion of both CD4+ and CD8+ blood T cells was observed from baseline to week 6 at doses 0.1 to 3.0 mg/kg. In the 0.1-3.0 mg/kg groups, partial responders had among the lowest normalized peripheral clonal expansion, particularly in CD8+ T cells. Which antigens the clonally expanded peripheral T cells were specific for was not determined. Low levels of normalized T-cell clonal expansion were also seen in some nonresponding patients. After ivuxolimab, more expanded clones were found on average in CD8+ T cells than in CD4+ T cells.

The germline V gene specifies MDHEN as CDR1 and SYDVKM as CDR2. V is trimmed back by 2 bases and J by 5 bases, and the junction contains 1 base that no gene match accounts for. From the cysteine up to the phenylalanine, the CDR3 has a length of 13 residues. Only the CDR3 DNA is retained, 39 bases long and in frame from the first base. Sequenced here: CD4+ or CD8+ T cells sorted from blood, sampled in a trial of the OX40 agonist ivuxolimab. In this chain, TRBV28 is recombined with TRBJ2-7, with TRBD2 matching 9 junction bases. This clonotype was sampled from an adult with an advanced solid tumor such as melanoma, head and neck, liver or kidney cancer. The DNA sequence is as follows: TGTGCCAGCAGTTTAGCGGGGGGGGACGAGCAGTACTTC. This sequence encodes CASSLAGGDEQYF.